This is a list of T cell receptor beta chains from one sample in a study of blood T cell repertoires in COVID-19. Libraries were prepared by immunoSEQ multiplex PCR; TCRdb keeps only in-frame clonotypes and omits some of them. The sample contains approximately 400,000 clones, 88% of which appear only once. The sequenced material came from peripheral blood. Receptors were obtained from a woman aged 45-65 years with COVID-19, enrolled during active disease. Both conserved end residues are part of each CDR3. A D gene is named only where the DNA matches it firmly. Clone size is given for some rows only: seen once, a few or many times, or a class if the clone is expanded.

cdr3_nt: TGTGCCACCAGTGGACAGGGTAAGTCCTCTGGAAACACCATATATTTT; cdr3_aa: CATSGQGKSSGNTIYF; j_call: TRBJ1-3; d_call: TRBD1; clone_size: NA; v_call: TRBV24-1
cdr3_nt: TGCGCCAGCAGCCAAGATGCCCTGGCAAAGTACTATGGCTACACCTTC; cdr3_aa: CASSQDALAKYYGYTF; j_call: TRBJ1-2; d_call: NA; clone_size: NA; v_call: TRBV4-1
cdr3_nt: TGTGCCAGCAGCGTATGGGACACCGTCACTGAAGCTTTCTTT; cdr3_aa: CASSVWDTVTEAFF; j_call: TRBJ1-1; d_call: NA; clone_size: few; v_call: TRBV9
cdr3_nt: TGCGCCAGCAGCTTGGCAGGACAGGGTCGCGGAGGCTACACCTTC; cdr3_aa: CASSLAGQGRGGYTF; j_call: TRBJ1-2; d_call: TRBD1; clone_size: NA; v_call: TRBV5-1
cdr3_nt: TGTGCCAGCAGCGCTACAGGGGACTATGGCTACACCTTC; cdr3_aa: CASSATGDYGYTF; j_call: TRBJ1-2; d_call: TRBD1; clone_size: NA; v_call: TRBV9
cdr3_nt: TGTGCCTGGAATCCGGGGTCTGGGGCCAACGTCCTGACTTTC; cdr3_aa: CAWNPGSGANVLTF; j_call: TRBJ2-6; d_call: NA; clone_size: NA; v_call: TRBV30
cdr3_nt: TGTGCCAGCGGGACTAGCGGGGAGAGCTCCTACGAGCAGTACTTC; cdr3_aa: CASGTSGESSYEQYF; j_call: TRBJ2-7; d_call: TRBD2; clone_size: NA; v_call: TRBV28
cdr3_nt: TGTGCCAGCGGTGAGGGACAGGGGGGCACAGATACGCAGTATTTT; cdr3_aa: CASGEGQGGTDTQYF; j_call: TRBJ2-3; d_call: TRBD1; clone_size: NA; v_call: TRBV28
cdr3_nt: TGTGCCAGCAGCCGCGGGACTAGCGGGGGGTGGAGCTCATCGTGGGGGGCCAACGTCCTGACTTTC; cdr3_aa: CASSRGTSGGWSSSWGANVLTF; j_call: TRBJ2-6; d_call: TRBD2; clone_size: NA; v_call: TRBV4-2
cdr3_nt: TGTGCCAGAAGCTTAGGGGTGACTAGGAGAGCCTACACAGATACGCAGTATTTT; cdr3_aa: CARSLGVTRRAYTDTQYF; j_call: TRBJ2-3; d_call: NA; clone_size: NA; v_call: TRBV7-5
cdr3_nt: TGTGCCAGCAGCTTTGTGGGTGCGGGCTTAGCCAAAAACATTCAGTACTTC; cdr3_aa: CASSFVGAGLAKNIQYF; j_call: TRBJ2-4; d_call: NA; clone_size: NA; v_call: TRBV3-1/TRBV3-2
cdr3_nt: TGTGCCAGCAGTCGACCCGGGGGGAATTCACCCCTCCACTTT; cdr3_aa: CASSRPGGNSPLHF; j_call: TRBJ1-6; d_call: NA; clone_size: NA; v_call: TRBV6-5
cdr3_nt: TGTGCCAGCAGCTTCACTAGCGGGGGGCAAGAGACCCAGTACTTC; cdr3_aa: CASSFTSGGQETQYF; j_call: TRBJ2-5; d_call: TRBD2; clone_size: NA; v_call: TRBV11-2
cdr3_nt: TGTGCCACCAGTCCAAGGGGGGGGCCTTGGAATGGCTACACCTTC; cdr3_aa: CATSPRGGPWNGYTF; j_call: TRBJ1-2; d_call: NA; clone_size: NA; v_call: TRBV24-1
cdr3_nt: TGCGCCAGCAGTAAGGGCCAGGGGAACACTGAAGCTTTCTTT; cdr3_aa: CASSKGQGNTEAFF; j_call: TRBJ1-1; d_call: NA; clone_size: NA; v_call: TRBV10-1
cdr3_nt: TGTGCCAGCAGTTCCGTACACTCTGGAAACACCATATATTTT; cdr3_aa: CASSSVHSGNTIYF; j_call: TRBJ1-3; d_call: NA; clone_size: NA; v_call: TRBV28
cdr3_nt: TGTGCCAGCGGAAACAGGGGCATGAACACTGAAGCTTTCTTT; cdr3_aa: CASGNRGMNTEAFF; j_call: TRBJ1-1; d_call: TRBD1; clone_size: NA; v_call: TRBV6-5
cdr3_nt: TGTGCCAGCAGCGTGGACAGGAATGAGCAGTTCTTC; cdr3_aa: CASSVDRNEQFF; j_call: TRBJ2-1; d_call: TRBD1; clone_size: once; v_call: TRBV2
cdr3_nt: TGTGCCAGCTACGATGATGGCTACACCTTC; cdr3_aa: CASYDDGYTF; j_call: TRBJ1-2; d_call: NA; clone_size: NA; v_call: TRBV10-3
cdr3_nt: TGTGCCTGGAGTGGACAGGAACTTTATGGCTACACCTTC; cdr3_aa: CAWSGQELYGYTF; j_call: TRBJ1-2; d_call: NA; clone_size: few; v_call: TRBV30
cdr3_nt: TGCGCCAGCAGTGCTCTATGGGCAGGGAACACCGGGGAGCTGTTTTTT; cdr3_aa: CASSALWAGNTGELFF; j_call: TRBJ2-2; d_call: NA; clone_size: NA; v_call: TRBV10-1
cdr3_nt: TGCGCCAGCAGCCCGGTTGCCGGGACAGGGTTCGCGAACACTGAAGCTTTCTTT; cdr3_aa: CASSPVAGTGFANTEAFF; j_call: TRBJ1-1; d_call: TRBD1; clone_size: few; v_call: TRBV5-1
cdr3_nt: TGTGCCAGCAGCCAAACAGGGGTTTCACCCCTCCACTTT; cdr3_aa: CASSQTGVSPLHF; j_call: TRBJ1-6; d_call: TRBD1; clone_size: NA; v_call: TRBV7-3
cdr3_nt: TGTGCCAGCAGTTGGTTCCCCGTAGGGGAAGCCTATGGCTACACCTTC; cdr3_aa: CASSWFPVGEAYGYTF; j_call: TRBJ1-2; d_call: NA; clone_size: NA; v_call: TRBV6-5
cdr3_nt: TGTGCCAGCAGCCGTAGGGGACGGGAGACCTACGAGCAGTACTTC; cdr3_aa: CASSRRGRETYEQYF; j_call: TRBJ2-7; d_call: NA; clone_size: NA; v_call: TRBV7-9
cdr3_nt: TGTGCCAGCAGTGGTAGCGGGGGGGCCACAGATACGCAGTATTTT; cdr3_aa: CASSGSGGATDTQYF; j_call: TRBJ2-3; d_call: TRBD2; clone_size: NA; v_call: TRBV27
cdr3_nt: TGTGCCAGCAGCTTTGGACTACTCCAATCCTACAATGAGCAGTTCTTC; cdr3_aa: CASSFGLLQSYNEQFF; j_call: TRBJ2-1; d_call: NA; clone_size: NA; v_call: TRBV5-8
cdr3_nt: TGTGCCAGCAGTTCCCCAGGGGCCCCTAGTGGGACTGAAGCTTTCTTT; cdr3_aa: CASSSPGAPSGTEAFF; j_call: TRBJ1-1; d_call: NA; clone_size: NA; v_call: TRBV28
cdr3_nt: TGTGCCTCCGAGGGAAGCTCCTACAATGAGCAGTTCTTC; cdr3_aa: CASEGSSYNEQFF; j_call: TRBJ2-1; d_call: NA; clone_size: NA; v_call: TRBV2
cdr3_nt: TGTGCCAGCTCACCGTCCTCGGAGGGTAGGGGTGAAAAACTGTTTTTT; cdr3_aa: CASSPSSEGRGEKLFF; j_call: TRBJ1-4; d_call: NA; clone_size: NA; v_call: TRBV18
cdr3_nt: TGTGCCAGCAGCTTTTTCGGCGGGCCTTCCTACGAGCAGTACTTC; cdr3_aa: CASSFFGGPSYEQYF; j_call: TRBJ2-7; d_call: NA; clone_size: NA; v_call: TRBV5-4
cdr3_nt: TGTGCCAGCAGCGTAGGACAGGGAGATTCACCCCTCCACTTT; cdr3_aa: CASSVGQGDSPLHF; j_call: TRBJ1-6; d_call: TRBD1; clone_size: NA; v_call: TRBV9
cdr3_nt: TGTGCCAGCAGCCTCGGACTAGCGGGGATCAAGACAGATACGCAGTATTTT; cdr3_aa: CASSLGLAGIKTDTQYF; j_call: TRBJ2-3; d_call: TRBD2; clone_size: few; v_call: TRBV7-9